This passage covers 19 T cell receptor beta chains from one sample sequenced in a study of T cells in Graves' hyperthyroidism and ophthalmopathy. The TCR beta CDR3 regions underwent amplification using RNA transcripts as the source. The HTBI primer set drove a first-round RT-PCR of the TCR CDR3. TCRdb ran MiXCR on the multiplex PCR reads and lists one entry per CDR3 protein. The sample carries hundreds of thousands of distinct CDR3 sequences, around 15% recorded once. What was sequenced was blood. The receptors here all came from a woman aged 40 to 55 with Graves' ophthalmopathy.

The CDR3 sequence: CASSPSGSFETQYF. CDR3 DNA sequence: TGTGCCAGCAGCCCAAGCGGGAGTTTTGAGACCCAGTACTTC. The genes are TRBV7-9 and TRBJ2-5; 8 bases are a match to TRBD2. V dropped 5 bases and J dropped 5; count of bases not matched to a gene: 7. Looked up from germline, CDR1 is SEHNR and CDR2 is FQNEAQ (reference sequence). CDR3 size: 14 residues.

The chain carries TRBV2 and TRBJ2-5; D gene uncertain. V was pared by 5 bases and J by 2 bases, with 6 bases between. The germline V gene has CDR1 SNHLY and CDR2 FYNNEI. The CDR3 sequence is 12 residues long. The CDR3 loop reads CASSRIQETQYF. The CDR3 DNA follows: TGTGCCAGCAGTCGAATTCAAGAGACCCAGTACTTC.

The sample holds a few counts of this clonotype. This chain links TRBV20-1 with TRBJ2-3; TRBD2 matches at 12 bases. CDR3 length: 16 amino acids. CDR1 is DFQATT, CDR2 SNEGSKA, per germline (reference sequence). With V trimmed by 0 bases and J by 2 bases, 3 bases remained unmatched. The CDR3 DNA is TGCAGTGCTAGAGATGGGACTAGCGGGTACACAGATACGCAGTATTTT. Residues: CSARDGTSGYTDTQYF.

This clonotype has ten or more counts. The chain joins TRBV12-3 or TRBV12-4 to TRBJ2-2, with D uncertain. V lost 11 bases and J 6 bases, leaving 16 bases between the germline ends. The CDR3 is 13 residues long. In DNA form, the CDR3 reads TGTGCCGGGAAGGACCGGTTTGCCGGGGAGCTGTTTTTT. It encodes CAGKDRFAGELFF.

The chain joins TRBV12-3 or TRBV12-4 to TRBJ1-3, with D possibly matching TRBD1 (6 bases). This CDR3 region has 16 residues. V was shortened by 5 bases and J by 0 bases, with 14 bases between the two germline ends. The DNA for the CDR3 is TGTGCCAGCAGTAACCAAGGGGGTAGCTCTGGAAACACCATATATTTT. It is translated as CASSNQGGSSGNTIYF.

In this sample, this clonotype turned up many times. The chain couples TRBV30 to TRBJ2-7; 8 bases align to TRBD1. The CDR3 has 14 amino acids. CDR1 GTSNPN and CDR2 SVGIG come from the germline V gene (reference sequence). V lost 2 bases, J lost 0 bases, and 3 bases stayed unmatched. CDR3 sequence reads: CAWSTGTGSYEQYF. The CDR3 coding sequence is TGTGCCTGGAGTACCGGGACAGGCTCCTACGAGCAGTACTTC.

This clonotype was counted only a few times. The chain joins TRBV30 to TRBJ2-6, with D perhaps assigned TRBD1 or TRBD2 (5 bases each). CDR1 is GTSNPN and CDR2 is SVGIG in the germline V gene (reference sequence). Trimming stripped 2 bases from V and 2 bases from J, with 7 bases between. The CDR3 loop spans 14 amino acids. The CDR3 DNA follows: TGTGCCTGGAGTCCGGGGCCTGGGGCCAACGTCCTGACTTTC. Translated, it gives CAWSPGPGANVLTF. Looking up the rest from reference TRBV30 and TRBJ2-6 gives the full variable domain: SQTIHQWPATLVQPVGSPLSLECTVEGTSNPNLYWYRQAAGRGLQLLFYSVGIGQISSEVPQNLSASRPQDRQFILSSKKLLLSDSGFYLCAWSPGPGANVLTFGAGSRLTVL.

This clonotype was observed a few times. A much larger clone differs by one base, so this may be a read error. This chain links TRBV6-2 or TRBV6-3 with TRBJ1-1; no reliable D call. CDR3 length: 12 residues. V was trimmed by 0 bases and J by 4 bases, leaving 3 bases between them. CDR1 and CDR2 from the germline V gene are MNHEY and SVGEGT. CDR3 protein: CASSYSATEAFF. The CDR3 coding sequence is TGTGCCAGCAGTTACTCTGCCACTGAAGCTTTCTTT.

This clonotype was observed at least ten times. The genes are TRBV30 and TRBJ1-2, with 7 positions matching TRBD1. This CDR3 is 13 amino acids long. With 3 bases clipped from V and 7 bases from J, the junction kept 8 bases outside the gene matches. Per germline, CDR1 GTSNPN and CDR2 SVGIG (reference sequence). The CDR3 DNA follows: TGTGCCTGGAGAAGGGACAGACCCTTTGGCTACACCTTC. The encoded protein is CAWRRDRPFGYTF.

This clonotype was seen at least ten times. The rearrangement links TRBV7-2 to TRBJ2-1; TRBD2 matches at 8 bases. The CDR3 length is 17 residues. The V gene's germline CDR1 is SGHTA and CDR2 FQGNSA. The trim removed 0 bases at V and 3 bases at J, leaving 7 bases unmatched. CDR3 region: CASSLAASGSLYNEQFF. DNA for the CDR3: TGTGCCAGCAGCTTAGCCGCCAGCGGGAGTCTCTACAATGAGCAGTTCTTC.

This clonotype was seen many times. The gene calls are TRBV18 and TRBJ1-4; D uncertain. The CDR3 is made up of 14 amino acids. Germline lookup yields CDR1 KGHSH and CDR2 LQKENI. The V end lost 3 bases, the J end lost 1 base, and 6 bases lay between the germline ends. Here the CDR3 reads CASSPGGTNEKLFF. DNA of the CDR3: TGTGCCAGCTCACCTGGCGGAACTAATGAAAAACTGTTTTTT.

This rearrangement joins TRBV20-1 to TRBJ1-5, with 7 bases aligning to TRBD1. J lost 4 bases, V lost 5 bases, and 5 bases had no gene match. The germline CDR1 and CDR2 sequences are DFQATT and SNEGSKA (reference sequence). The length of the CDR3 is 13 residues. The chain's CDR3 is CSADRAPNQPQHF. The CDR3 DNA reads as TGCAGTGCTGACAGGGCGCCTAATCAGCCCCAGCATTTT.

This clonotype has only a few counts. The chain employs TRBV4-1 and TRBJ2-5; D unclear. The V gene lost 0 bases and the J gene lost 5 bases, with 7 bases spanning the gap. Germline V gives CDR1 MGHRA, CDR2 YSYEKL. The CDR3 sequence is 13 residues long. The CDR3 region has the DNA TGCGCCAGCAGCCAAGATGTCCGGGAGACCCAGTACTTC. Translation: CASSQDVRETQYF.

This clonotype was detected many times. The CDR3 loop reads CASSLGGYTGELFF. The DNA for the CDR3 is TGTGCCAGCAGTTTAGGGGGTTACACCGGGGAGCTGTTTTTT. The chain carries TRBV28 and TRBJ2-2; D tentatively reads TRBD1 or TRBD2 (5 bases each). CDR1 MDHEN and CDR2 SYDVKM come from the germline V gene. The CDR3 has 14 residues. The V gene lost 2 bases and the J gene lost 3 bases, with 7 bases spanning the gap.

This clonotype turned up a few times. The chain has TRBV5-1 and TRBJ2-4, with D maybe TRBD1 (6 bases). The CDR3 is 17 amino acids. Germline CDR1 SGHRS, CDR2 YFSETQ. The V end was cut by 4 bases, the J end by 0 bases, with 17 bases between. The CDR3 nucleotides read TGCGCCAGCAGCGCCTCCGGGACACCCTTAGCCAAAAACATTCAGTACTTC. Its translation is CASSASGTPLAKNIQYF. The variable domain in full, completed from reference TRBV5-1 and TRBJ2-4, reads KAGVTQTPRYLIKTRGQQVTLSCSPISGHRSVSWYQQTPGQGLQFLFEYFSETQRNKGNFPGRFSGRQFSNSRSEMNVSTLELGDSALYLCASSASGTPLAKNIQYFGAGTRLSVL.

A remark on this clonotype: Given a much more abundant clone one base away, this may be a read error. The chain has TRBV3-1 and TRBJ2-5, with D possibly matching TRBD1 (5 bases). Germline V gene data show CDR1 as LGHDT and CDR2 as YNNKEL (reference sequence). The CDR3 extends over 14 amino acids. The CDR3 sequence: CASGHHQGAETQYF. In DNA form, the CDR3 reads TGTGCCAGCGGCCATCATCAGGGTGCAGAGACCCAGTACTTC.

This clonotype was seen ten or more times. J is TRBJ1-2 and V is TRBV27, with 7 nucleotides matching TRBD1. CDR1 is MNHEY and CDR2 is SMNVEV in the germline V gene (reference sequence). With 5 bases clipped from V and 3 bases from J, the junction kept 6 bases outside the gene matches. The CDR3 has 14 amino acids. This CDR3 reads CASSVRQGYYGYTF. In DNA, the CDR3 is TGTGCCAGCAGTGTAAGACAGGGTTACTATGGCTACACCTTC.

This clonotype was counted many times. CDR3 protein: CSAQLAGQETQYF. DNA of the CDR3: TGCAGTGCGCAACTAGCGGGACAAGAGACCCAGTACTTC. This chain joins TRBV20-1 and TRBJ2-5, with 10 bases that match TRBD2. CDR3 length: 13 amino acids. Per the germline V gene, CDR1 is DFQATT and CDR2 is SNEGSKA (reference sequence). The V gene end was trimmed by 6 bases and the J gene end by 2 bases; junction bases not matched to a gene: 3.

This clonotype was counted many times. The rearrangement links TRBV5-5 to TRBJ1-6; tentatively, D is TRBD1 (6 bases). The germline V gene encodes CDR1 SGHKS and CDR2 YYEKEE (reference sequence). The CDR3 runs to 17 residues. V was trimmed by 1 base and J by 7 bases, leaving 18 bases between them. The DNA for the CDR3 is TGTGCCAGCAGCTTGCAGGTGGGCACAGGGTCCAATTCACCCCTCCACTTT. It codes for CASSLQVGTGSNSPLHF.